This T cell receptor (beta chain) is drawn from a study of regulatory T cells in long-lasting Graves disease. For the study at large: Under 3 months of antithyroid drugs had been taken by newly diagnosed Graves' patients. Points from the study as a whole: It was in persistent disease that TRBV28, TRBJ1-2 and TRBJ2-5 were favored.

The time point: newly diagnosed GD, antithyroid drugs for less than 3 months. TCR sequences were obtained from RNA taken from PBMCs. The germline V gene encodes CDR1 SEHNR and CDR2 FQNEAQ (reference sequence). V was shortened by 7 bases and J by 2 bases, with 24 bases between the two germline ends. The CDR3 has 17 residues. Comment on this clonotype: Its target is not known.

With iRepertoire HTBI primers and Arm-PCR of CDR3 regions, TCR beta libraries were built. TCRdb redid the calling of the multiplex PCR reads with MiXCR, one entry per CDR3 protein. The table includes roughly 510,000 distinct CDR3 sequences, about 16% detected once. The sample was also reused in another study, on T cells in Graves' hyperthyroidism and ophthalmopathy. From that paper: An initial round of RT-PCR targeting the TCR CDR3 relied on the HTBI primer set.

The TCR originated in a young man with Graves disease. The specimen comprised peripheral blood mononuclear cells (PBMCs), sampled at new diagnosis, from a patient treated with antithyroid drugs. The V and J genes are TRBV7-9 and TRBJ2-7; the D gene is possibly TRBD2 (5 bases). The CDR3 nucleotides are TGTGCCAGCATCACCCAAGAGGGTATGGCAACAACCTACGAGCAGTACTTC. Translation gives CASITQEGMATTYEQYF.